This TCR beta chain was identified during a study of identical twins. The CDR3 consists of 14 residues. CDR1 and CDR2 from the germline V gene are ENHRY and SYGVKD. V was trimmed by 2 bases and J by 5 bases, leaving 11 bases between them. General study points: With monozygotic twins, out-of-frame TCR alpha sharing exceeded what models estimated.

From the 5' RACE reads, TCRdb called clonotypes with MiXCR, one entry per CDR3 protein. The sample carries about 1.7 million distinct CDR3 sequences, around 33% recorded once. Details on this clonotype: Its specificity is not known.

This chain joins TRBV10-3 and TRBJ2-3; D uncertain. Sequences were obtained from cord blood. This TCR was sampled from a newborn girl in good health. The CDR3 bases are TGTGCCATCAGTGAGCCGGAGTCAGGAGATACGCAGTATTTT. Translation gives CAISEPESGDTQYF.